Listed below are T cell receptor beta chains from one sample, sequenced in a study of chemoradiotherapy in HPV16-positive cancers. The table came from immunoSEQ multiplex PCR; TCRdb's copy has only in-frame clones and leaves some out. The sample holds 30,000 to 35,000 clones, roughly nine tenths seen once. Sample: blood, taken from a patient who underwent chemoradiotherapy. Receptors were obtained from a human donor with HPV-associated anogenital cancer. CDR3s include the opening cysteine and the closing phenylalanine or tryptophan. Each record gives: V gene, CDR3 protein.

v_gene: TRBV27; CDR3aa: CASSPLGDSLKGGYTF
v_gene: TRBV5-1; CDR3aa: CASSLASGGLGNEQFF
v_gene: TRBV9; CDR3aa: CASSALFRDGYTF
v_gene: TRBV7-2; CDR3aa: CASSWGLAGGILF
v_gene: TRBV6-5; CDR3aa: CASTLREEQFF
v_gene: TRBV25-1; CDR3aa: CASSENRGEETQYF
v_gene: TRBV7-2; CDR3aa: CASSLGVGQPQHF
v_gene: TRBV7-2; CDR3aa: CASSWRGGTFYEQYF
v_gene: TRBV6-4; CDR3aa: CASSDRTEHVYYEQYF
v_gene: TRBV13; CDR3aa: CASSHEGAKETQYF
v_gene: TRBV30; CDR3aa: CACDGGLDTGELFF
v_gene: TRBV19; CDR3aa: CASSIATTVSNEQFF
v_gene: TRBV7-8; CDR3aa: CASSLGLASRGGEQFF